Shown below are 4 T cell receptor beta chains from a single sample sequenced in a study of blood T cells in healthy people across ages. Together with a sample-barcoded 5' primer, a J-beta primer mix was included in a second PCR lasting roughly 6 to 12 cycles. TCRdb reanalysed the 5' RACE reads using MiXCR and keeps one entry per CDR3 protein. The sample records 1.5 million to 2 million distinct CDR3 sequences, about 30% being singletons. The sample comprised blood. These receptors all stem from a woman in her twenties or thirties in good health.

The rearrangement links TRBV7-2 to TRBJ2-1; no clear D gene. The ends were cut back, 5 bases at V and 5 bases at J, with 13 bases in the middle. CDR1 and CDR2 (germline): SGHTA, FQGNSA. This CDR3 has 14 amino acids. The CDR3 here is CASSPVDFNNEQFF. Here the CDR3 DNA reads TGTGCCAGCAGCCCAGTGGATTTCAACAATGAGCAGTTCTTC.

This clonotype was seen more than once but under ten times. The chain recombines TRBV20-1 with TRBJ1-2, with 8 positions matching TRBD1. The trim removed 5 bases at V and 8 bases at J, leaving 19 bases unmatched. The CDR3 totals 16 residues. From germline, CDR1 is DFQATT and CDR2 SNEGSKA (reference sequence). CDR3 nucleotides: TGCAGTGCTTCTACATGGCAATCAGGGGGCCGCGGGGGCTACACCTTC. Its protein product is CSASTWQSGGRGGYTF.

This chain joins TRBV18 and TRBJ2-5, with a possible D match to TRBD1 (5 bases). CDR3 length: 15 amino acids. V lost 1 base to trimming and J lost 4 bases, with 13 bases between them. Germline CDR1 reads KGHSH; CDR2 reads LQKENI. CDR3 protein: CASSPLYQGGETQYF. The CDR3 DNA is TGTGCCAGCTCACCACTCTATCAGGGCGGAGAGACCCAGTACTTC.

CDR3 DNA sequence: TGCGCCAGCAAGGGGGACAGTCTTAATGAAAAACTGTTTTTT. It yields the protein CASKGDSLNEKLFF. J is TRBJ1-4 and V is TRBV5-1, with TRBD1 identical over 7 bases. CDR1 is SGHRS, CDR2 YFSETQ, per germline. The ends lost 6 bases at V and 4 bases at J; junction bases unmatched: 6. This CDR3 is built from 14 residues.